This T cell receptor (beta chain) was captured by sequencing in a study of blood T cell repertoires in COVID-19. On the study more broadly: Samples of COVID-19 (acute and convalescent) were obtained from the United States, Italy and Spain. T cells, B-cell-depleted T cells, or PBMCs provided the cDNA or gDNA that served as material.

Per the original data handling: Reference gene primer amplification gave nucleated cell count estimates. Libraries were prepared by immunoSEQ multiplex PCR; TCRdb keeps only in-frame clonotypes and omits some of them. The V and J calls and clone size come from that table; D and trimming were worked out from the DNA. The repertoire consists of under 130,000 clones, with 80% to 90% occurring once and the leading ten covering 2.1%. This clone was counted once. J was trimmed by 6 bases and V by 0 bases; bases with no gene match: 6. The CDR3 is 15 amino acids. Germline V gives CDR1 WNHNN, CDR2 SYGVQD (reference sequence).

The sample comprised peripheral blood. The chain recombines TRBV10-1 with TRBJ2-5, with TRBD1 matching over 8 bases. This sequence originates from a human donor in a cohort sampled during active COVID-19. In DNA form, the CDR3 reads TGCGCCAGCAGTGAGTCGGCACAGGGGGGTAAGACCCAGTACTTC. It codes for CASSESAQGGKTQYF.